The rows below give T cell receptor beta chains drawn from one sample of a study of OX40 agonist ivuxolimab in advanced cancers. Only in-frame clones appear in the TCRdb table, and some are missing; sequencing was by immunoSEQ multiplex PCR. The table includes 60,000 to 75,000 clones, around 85% detected once. The source was CD4+ or CD8+ T cells sorted from blood, collected in a trial of the OX40 agonist ivuxolimab. All receptors derive from an adult with an advanced solid tumor such as melanoma, head and neck, liver or kidney cancer. Each CDR3 is given with its conserved first and last residue. The D gene is left open where the match is weak. A row's size may be missing; if present it is once, few, many or a size class.

J gene,V gene,D gene,clone size,CDR3 protein,CDR3 DNA
TRBJ1-2,TRBV2,-,-,CASSVTQGKINYGYTF,TGTGCCAGCAGTGTTACCCAGGGGAAAATTAACTATGGCTACACCTTC
TRBJ2-7,TRBV11-2,TRBD2,-,CASSLERGSSYEQYF,TGTGCCAGCAGCTTAGAGCGCGGGAGCTCCTACGAGCAGTACTTC
TRBJ2-1,TRBV5-5,TRBD2,-,CASSLPTSGAYNEQFF,TGTGCCAGCAGCTTGCCGACTAGCGGGGCCTACAATGAGCAGTTCTTC
TRBJ2-5,TRBV11-2,TRBD1,once,CASRTGGGETQYF,TGTGCCAGCAGAACAGGGGGTGGGGAGACCCAGTACTTC
TRBJ1-3,TRBV4-1,-,few,CASSHSDPGSSGNTIYF,TGCGCCAGCAGTCACAGTGACCCAGGGAGCTCTGGAAACACCATATATTTT
TRBJ2-7,TRBV6-6,-,-,CASSYLRDNEQYF,TGTGCCAGCAGTTATCTTCGGGATAACGAGCAGTACTTC
TRBJ2-7,TRBV19,TRBD1,-,CASSLQWGQGIHEQYF,TGTGCCAGTAGTCTTCAGTGGGGACAGGGCATCCACGAGCAGTACTTC
TRBJ2-5,TRBV10-3,-,-,CAISPRAQETQYF,TGTGCCATCAGTCCCAGGGCGCAAGAGACCCAGTACTTC
TRBJ2-7,TRBV6-5,TRBD1,-,CASTNRQGAYEQYF,TGTGCCAGCACCAACAGACAGGGAGCCTACGAGCAGTACTTC
TRBJ1-3,TRBV9,-,once,CASSVLGTSGNTIYF,TGTGCCAGCAGCGTATTGGGAACCTCTGGAAACACCATATATTTT
TRBJ2-7,TRBV28,TRBD1,few,CASIKGAGGDEQYF,TGTGCCAGCATAAAGGGAGCAGGGGGCGACGAGCAGTACTTC
TRBJ2-7,TRBV15,-,few,CATSRGPPGGSYEQYF,TGTGCCACCAGCAGAGGGCCCCCCGGAGGTAGCTACGAGCAGTACTTC
TRBJ2-7,TRBV28,TRBD1,-,CASSPGGQGAREQYF,TGTGCCAGCAGTCCCGGGGGACAGGGGGCCAGGGAGCAGTACTTC
TRBJ2-5,TRBV30,-,-,CAWLPGLGAQETQYF,TGTGCCTGGCTACCGGGCCTAGGAGCCCAAGAGACCCAGTACTTC